A selection of T cell receptor beta chains follows, all from one sample in a study of T-cell memory formation after mild COVID-19. MiXCR, applied by TCRdb to the 5' RACE reads, yields one record per CDR3 protein. The repertoire includes approximately 300,000 distinct CDR3 sequences, less than 20% of them detected once, and 22% sits in the top ten. Sequenced: PBMCs or a T cell subset sorted from them (not recorded which). Receptors were obtained from a man younger than 30 who had mild COVID-19 (a few samples of this study predate the infection). Cell type and time point are not known. CDR3s include the opening cysteine and the closing phenylalanine or tryptophan. A D gene is named only where the DNA matches it firmly. Clone size appears in some rows only: once, few, many, or a class for an expanded clone.

d_gene,abundance,v_gene,j_gene,CDR3nt,CDR3aa
.,few,TRBV5-5,TRBJ1-5,TGTGCCAGCAGCTTTTCAGGTCCGTATAGCAATCAGCCCCAGCATTTT,CASSFSGPYSNQPQHF
.,few,TRBV4-1,TRBJ1-2,TGCGCCAGCAGCCGGGGGACATTTAGCTATGGCTACACCTTC,CASSRGTFSYGYTF
.,.,TRBV4-3,TRBJ1-5,TGCGCCAGCAGCCAGGACCCGACAGGCGAAAGCAATCAGCCCCAGCATTTT,CASSQDPTGESNQPQHF
TRBD2,.,TRBV6-2/TRBV6-3,TRBJ2-3,TGTGCCAGCAGTTACGACGATCCGGCGGGAGGGGGGACAGATACGCAGTATTTT,CASSYDDPAGGGTDTQYF
TRBD1,.,TRBV28,TRBJ2-2,TGTGCCAGCAGTCCCGGACAGGGCACCGGGGAGCTGTTTTTT,CASSPGQGTGELFF
.,.,TRBV7-9,TRBJ2-3,TGTGCCAGCAGGGGAGCAGATACGCAGTATTTT,CASRGADTQYF
.,few,TRBV5-1,TRBJ2-1,TGCGCCAGCAGCTTGACTAGCACCAACAATGAGCAGTTCTTC,CASSLTSTNNEQFF
.,.,TRBV12-3/TRBV12-4,TRBJ2-5,TGTGCCAGCAGTCGGGCCTGGGTCGAAGAGACCCAGTACTTC,CASSRAWVEETQYF
.,few,TRBV6-5,TRBJ1-5,TGTGCCAGCAGCTATGGTTCCAATCAGCCCCAGCATTTT,CASSYGSNQPQHF
TRBD1,.,TRBV4-2,TRBJ1-1,TGTGCCAGCAGCCAATATACAGGGGTCGCGGCTGAAGCTTTCTTT,CASSQYTGVAAEAFF
.,.,TRBV9,TRBJ2-3,TGTGCCAGCACCCCAGGAGGGGGATACACAGATACGCAGTATTTT,CASTPGGGYTDTQYF
.,many,TRBV20-1,TRBJ1-2,TGCAGTGCTAGAGTAAGAGGCAGTCAAGGCTACACCTTC,CSARVRGSQGYTF
TRBD2,.,TRBV6-5,TRBJ2-3,TGTGCCACCGCTAGCGGGGGGGTAGATACGCAGTATTTT,CATASGGVDTQYF
.,few,TRBV20-1,TRBJ1-1,TGCAGTGCCCTGGGGGGCAGGACGAGAACTGAAGCTTTCTTT,CSALGGRTRTEAFF
.,few,TRBV7-9,TRBJ1-2,TGTGCCAGCAGCTTAGAGGGCTACACCTTC,CASSLEGYTF
.,many,TRBV15,TRBJ2-5,TGTGCCACCAGCAGAGAGGATGCGCAAGAGACCCAGTACTTC,CATSREDAQETQYF
TRBD2,.,TRBV7-2,TRBJ2-1,TGTGCCAGCAGCCGGACTAGCGGGAATGAGCAGTTCTTC,CASSRTSGNEQFF
.,.,TRBV7-2,TRBJ2-1,TGTGCCAGCAGGAAAGGGGGGCCACCCTACAATGAGCAGTTCTTC,CASRKGGPPYNEQFF
.,many,TRBV5-6,TRBJ1-6,TGTGCCAGCAGCATGACCCAGGGGCGGATCTATAATTCACCCCTCCACTTT,CASSMTQGRIYNSPLHF
TRBD2,.,TRBV10-2,TRBJ2-7,TGCGCCACCGGGGCGGGGGCCTACGAGCAGTACTTC,CATGAGAYEQYF
.,few,TRBV20-1,TRBJ1-6,TGCAGTGCCAGAGGAGGGGACGGCCCGAGCTCCTATAATTCACCCCTCCACTTT,CSARGGDGPSSYNSPLHF
.,.,TRBV2,TRBJ1-4,TGTGCCAGCATCTATGAGGGTAATAATGAAAAACTGTTTTTT,CASIYEGNNEKLFF
.,few,TRBV25-1,TRBJ2-3,TGTGCCAGCATGGGGGCTAGCAGGGCAGATACGCAGTATTTT,CASMGASRADTQYF
.,.,TRBV6-2/TRBV6-3,TRBJ2-1,TGTGCCAGCGGTTGGTCGGATGAGCAGTTCTTC,CASGWSDEQFF
.,.,TRBV5-1,TRBJ2-1,TGCGCCAGCAGCTTGGTGATTACGGGGCCCTACAATGAGCAGTTCTTC,CASSLVITGPYNEQFF
.,few,TRBV4-1,TRBJ1-2,TGCGCCAGCAGCCAAGTGGCAGGCTCTAACTATGGCTACACCTTC,CASSQVAGSNYGYTF
.,.,TRBV20-1,TRBJ1-5,TGCAGTGCGGGGGGGTTTGGTCAGCCCCAGCATTTT,CSAGGFGQPQHF
.,.,TRBV7-2,TRBJ1-2,TGTGCCAGCAGCTTAGGAGGTTTCTATGGCTACACCTTC,CASSLGGFYGYTF
.,.,TRBV9,TRBJ2-7,TGTGCCAGCAGCGTAGATGGGGGCCACTACGAGCAGTACTTC,CASSVDGGHYEQYF
.,few,TRBV3-1,TRBJ1-1,TGTGCCAGCAGCCAACAGGCGGGGGAGACTGAAGCTTTCTTT,CASSQQAGETEAFF
TRBD1,.,TRBV9,TRBJ1-2,TGTGCCAGCAGCGTTCCCGTCTCAGGGGGCTCCTATGGCTACACCTTC,CASSVPVSGGSYGYTF
.,.,TRBV5-8,TRBJ2-1,TGTGCCAGCAGCTTAGTCCGGACCCGCTCCTACAATGAGCAGTTCTTC,CASSLVRTRSYNEQFF
.,.,TRBV20-1,TRBJ1-2,TGCAGTACGGGACGGACAGACTATGGCTACACCTTC,CSTGRTDYGYTF
.,.,TRBV27,TRBJ1-5,TGTGCCAGCAGCCCTGGGGGCCTGGGCCAGCCCCAGCATTTT,CASSPGGLGQPQHF
.,.,TRBV12-3/TRBV12-4,TRBJ1-4,TGTGCCAGCAGTTTAGTCGGGACGAGTAAACTGTTTTTT,CASSLVGTSKLFF
.,few,TRBV11-2,TRBJ2-3,TGTGCCAGCAGCTTAATTACAGGGGAGGCAGATACGCAGTATTTT,CASSLITGEADTQYF
.,.,TRBV7-2,TRBJ2-4,TGTGCCAGCAGCCCAAGACAAGCCCTAAACATTCAGTACTTC,CASSPRQALNIQYF
.,many,TRBV19,TRBJ1-6,TGTGCCAGTAGTCTCACGGAGAATTCACCCCTCCACTTT,CASSLTENSPLHF
TRBD1,many,TRBV6-4,TRBJ2-7,TGTGCCAGCAGTCCCGGGACAGGATCTTACGAGCAGTACTTC,CASSPGTGSYEQYF
.,.,TRBV7-9,TRBJ2-2,TGTGCCAGCAGAAGATTTACCGGGGAGCTGTTTTTT,CASRRFTGELFF
TRBD1,many,TRBV5-1,TRBJ1-2,TGCGCCAGCAGCTTAACCGGGACAGGGAACTATGGCTACACCTTC,CASSLTGTGNYGYTF
TRBD2,.,TRBV10-3,TRBJ2-5,TGTGCCATCAGTAAAGGGACTAGCGGGGGGGCAGAGACCCAGTACTTC,CAISKGTSGGAETQYF
TRBD2,.,TRBV5-5,TRBJ2-1,TGTGCCAGCAGCTTGGGTGCGGGGGGTCTCAATGAGCAGTTCTTC,CASSLGAGGLNEQFF
TRBD2,.,TRBV4-1,TRBJ2-5,TGCGCCAGCAGCCCAGGACTAGCGGGGGGGATGGAGACCCAGTACTTC,CASSPGLAGGMETQYF
.,.,TRBV12-3/TRBV12-4,TRBJ2-4,TGTGCCAGCAGTTTTAGGAGCATAGCCAAAAACATTCAGTACTTC,CASSFRSIAKNIQYF
.,few,TRBV5-1,TRBJ2-1,TGCGCCAGCAGCCTCTCTCTTCATACTGAGCAGTTCTTC,CASSLSLHTEQFF
.,many,TRBV6-5,TRBJ2-6,TGTGCCAGCAGTTACTCGATCAGGGCTGGGGCCAACGTCCTGACTTTC,CASSYSIRAGANVLTF
TRBD1,.,TRBV20-1,TRBJ2-1,TGCAGTGCTGGGTGGGACAGGAGCTCCTACAATGAGCAGTTCTTC,CSAGWDRSSYNEQFF
.,.,TRBV5-1,TRBJ2-2,TGCGCCAGCGAGGAAGGGGGGGCGAACACCGGGGAGCTGTTTTTT,CASEEGGANTGELFF
.,few,TRBV27,TRBJ1-3,TGTGCCAGCAGTCCAGGGACTTTCTCTGGAAACACCATATATTTT,CASSPGTFSGNTIYF
TRBD2,.,TRBV7-9,TRBJ2-5,TGTGCCAGCAGCGGCAGACTAGCGTGGGGTTTGAAAGAGACCCAGTACTTC,CASSGRLAWGLKETQYF
.,.,TRBV10-1,TRBJ2-3,TGCGCCAGCAGTGACAGCCGGTCAGATACGCAGTATTTT,CASSDSRSDTQYF
TRBD2,.,TRBV9,TRBJ2-3,TGTGCCAGCAGAGAATGGGAGGGGATCGGCACAGATACGCAGTATTTT,CASREWEGIGTDTQYF
.,.,TRBV21-1,TRBJ1-1,TGTGCCAGCAGCAAACGTCCCCGGGGGGTGACCACTGAAGCTTTCTTT,CASSKRPRGVTTEAFF
TRBD2,.,TRBV5-1,TRBJ2-5,TGCGCCAGCAGCTTGGACCTAGCGGGGGGCAAAGAGACCCAGTACTTC,CASSLDLAGGKETQYF
TRBD2,.,TRBV12-3/TRBV12-4,TRBJ2-2,TGTGCCAGCAGCCCTCAAAGCGGGGGGAGCACCGGGGAGCTGTTTTTT,CASSPQSGGSTGELFF
TRBD1,few,TRBV28,TRBJ2-6,TGTGCCAGCAGTACACAGGGGTCTGGGGCCAACGTCCTGACTTTC,CASSTQGSGANVLTF